The TCR beta chain described here comes from a study of identifying expanded T cells in peripheral blood. This CDR3 region has 16 residues. V was cut by 3 bases and J by 1 base, with 15 bases left in between. Germline V CDR1 and CDR2: SGHTA, FQGNSA. This table comes from immunoSEQ multiplex PCR, and its TCRdb copy is limited to in-frame clones, with some not included. Of about 78,000 clones listed, about 83% are singletons. This chain joins TRBV7-2 and TRBJ1-1; D call uncertain. The origin of this receptor is a person between 18 and 75 years old in good health. Material for sequencing was blood. This CDR3 reads CASSFIKGGSNTEAFF. The CDR3 DNA sequence: TGTGCCAGCAGCTTTATCAAAGGAGGGTCGAACACTGAAGCTTTCTTT.